This is a list of T cell receptor beta chains from one sample in a study of glioma-infiltrating T cells after dendritic cell vaccination. Generated by immunoSEQ multiplex PCR, the TCRdb table keeps only in-frame clones and is missing some. The table records tens of thousands of clones, about 85% of them present only once. The specimen was blood, collected after dendritic cell vaccination. Source of these receptors: a human donor with glioblastoma. Both conserved end residues are part of each CDR3. The D gene is left open where the match is weak. Clone size is shown for a subset of rows, as once, few, many or a class of expanded clone.

TRBJ2-1 TRBV6-4 . . CASSPKYPYNEQFF TGTGCCAGCAGTCCTAAGTACCCCTACAATGAGCAGTTCTTC
TRBJ2-1 TRBV7-2 . . CASSLEDNRYEQFF TGTGCCAGCAGCTTAGAGGACAATCGGTATGAGCAGTTCTTC
TRBJ1-3 TRBV6-1 . . CASSEYFDLYSGNTIYF TGTGCCAGCAGTGAATATTTCGACTTATACTCTGGAAACACCATATATTTT
TRBJ2-2 TRBV7-2 . few CASSPSPSTGTGELFF TGTGCCAGCAGCCCGTCACCCTCAACGGGCACCGGGGAGCTGTTTTTT
TRBJ2-5 TRBV5-4 . once CASSQAGWRQETQYF TGTGCCAGCAGCCAGGCGGGTTGGCGACAAGAGACCCAGTACTTC
TRBJ1-6 TRBV7-2 . . CASSPVGQGLYRSPLHF TGTGCCAGCAGCCCCGTTGGCCAGGGGCTATATAGATCACCCCTCCACTTT
TRBJ1-2 TRBV18 TRBD1 . CASSPGTGKGYTF TGTGCCAGCTCACCCGGGACAGGAAAAGGCTACACCTTC
TRBJ2-5 TRBV4-1 TRBD1 . CASSQDRGTGETQYF TGCGCCAGCAGCCAAGATCGAGGGACAGGGGAGACCCAGTACTTC
TRBJ2-7 TRBV28 TRBD1 . CASSLGTVYSYEQYF TGTGCCAGCAGTTTAGGGACAGTTTACTCCTACGAGCAGTACTTC
TRBJ2-3 TRBV7-3 TRBD1 . CASSQRGGADIDTQYF TGTGCCAGCAGCCAAAGAGGGGGCGCTGATATCGATACGCAGTATTTT
TRBJ2-5 TRBV7-2 TRBD2 . CASSHKGLARAETQYF TGTGCCAGCAGTCATAAGGGACTAGCTCGTGCGGAGACCCAGTACTTC
TRBJ1-2 TRBV5-4 . . CASSQSPTGYTF TGTGCCAGCAGCCAGAGCCCGACAGGCTACACCTTC
TRBJ2-1 TRBV5-1 TRBD2 . CASSLQAGVREQFF TGCGCCAGCAGCTTGCAAGCGGGAGTACGGGAGCAGTTCTTC
TRBJ1-5 TRBV19 . . CASSIRAGNQPQHF TGTGCCAGTAGTATTAGGGCAGGGAATCAGCCCCAGCATTTT
TRBJ2-1 TRBV25-1 TRBD1 . CASASITGGAYNEQFF TGTGCCAGCGCAAGCATCACAGGGGGCGCCTACAATGAGCAGTTCTTC
TRBJ2-5 TRBV7-2 . once CASTQPGHQETQYF TGTGCCAGCACACAACCGGGACATCAAGAGACCCAGTACTTC
TRBJ1-5 TRBV7-2 . . CASSFADRGPQHF TGTGCCAGCAGCTTTGCGGATAGGGGGCCCCAGCATTTT
TRBJ2-3 TRBV18 TRBD1 . CASSRGGQGTDTQYF TGTGCCAGCTCACGGGGCGGACAGGGGACAGATACGCAGTATTTT
TRBJ1-2 TRBV10-1 . . CASYGGDGSFYGYTF TGCGCCAGCTATGGAGGGGACGGATCTTTCTATGGCTACACCTTC
TRBJ2-1 TRBV9 TRBD2 . CASSVAGTSGRYNEQFF TGTGCCAGCAGCGTAGCTGGGACTAGCGGGAGATACAATGAGCAGTTCTTC
TRBJ2-2 TRBV6-1 TRBD2 . CASSVGGEAGELFF TGTGCCAGCAGTGTTGGGGGGGAGGCCGGGGAGCTGTTTTTT
TRBJ1-3 TRBV6-1 TRBD1 . CASRDDRGAGNTIYF TGTGCCAGCAGGGATGACAGGGGTGCTGGAAACACCATATATTTT
TRBJ2-7 TRBV28 TRBD1 . CASSFSWDRLNYEQYF TGTGCCAGCAGTTTTTCTTGGGACAGGCTAAACTACGAGCAGTACTTC
TRBJ2-2 TRBV4-1 TRBD2 once CASSPSGGANTGELFF TGCGCCAGCAGCCCGAGCGGGGGGGCAAACACCGGGGAGCTGTTTTTT
TRBJ2-7 TRBV7-9 . . CASSLGAADEQYF TGTGCCAGCAGCTTAGGCGCGGCGGACGAGCAGTACTTC
TRBJ2-1 TRBV7-2 . . CASSLRRDNNEQFF TGTGCCAGCAGCTTACGGCGGGATAACAATGAGCAGTTCTTC
TRBJ1-1 TRBV5-1 . . CASSLAGRGYTEAFF TGCGCCAGCAGCTTGGCGGGTCGGGGTTACACTGAAGCTTTCTTT
TRBJ1-1 TRBV5-1 TRBD1 . CASSLGGQGFGAFF TGCGCCAGCAGCTTGGGAGGACAGGGCTTCGGTGCTTTCTTT
TRBJ1-2 TRBV9 . . CASSANSGENYGYTF TGTGCCAGCAGCGCAAACTCGGGGGAAAACTATGGCTACACCTTC
TRBJ1-5 TRBV27 . . CASSPGTFLNRPQHF TGTGCCAGCAGTCCCGGGACTTTCCTGAATCGGCCCCAGCATTTT
TRBJ2-5 TRBV7-7 TRBD2 . CASSLSGGQETQYF TGTGCCAGCAGCTTGTCCGGGGGGCAAGAGACCCAGTACTTC
TRBJ2-1 TRBV10-3 . . CAISESINEQFF TGTGCCATCAGTGAGTCCATCAATGAGCAGTTCTTC
TRBJ2-6 TRBV7-8 . . CASSLVIPGSGANVLTF TGTGCCAGCAGCTTAGTTATCCCGGGCTCTGGGGCCAACGTCCTGACTTTC
TRBJ1-5 TRBV5-6 . . CASSLEGVRRPQHF TGTGCCAGCAGCTTGGAGGGGGTACGTCGGCCCCAGCATTTT
TRBJ2-7 TRBV21-1 . . CASSKVPENTGTSGSYEQYF TGTGCCAGCAGCAAAGTCCCGGAAAATACCGGGACTAGCGGGAGCTACGAGCAGTACTTC
TRBJ2-7 TRBV15 . . CATSGTGDEQYF TGTGCCACCAGCGGAACGGGGGACGAGCAGTACTTC
TRBJ1-3 TRBV15 . . CATSRFRGSGNTIYF TGTGCCACCAGCAGGTTCAGGGGCTCTGGAAACACCATATATTTT
TRBJ1-1 TRBV5-4 TRBD1 . CASSTGQGVGNTEAFF TGTGCCAGCAGCACTGGACAGGGGGTTGGGAACACTGAAGCTTTCTTT
TRBJ2-5 TRBV27 TRBD2 . CASRIAGVETQYF TGTGCCAGCAGGATTGCGGGGGTGGAGACCCAGTACTTC
TRBJ2-3 TRBV7-2 TRBD1 once CASSQLKSAGGADTQYF TGTGCCAGCAGCCAACTAAAGAGCGCAGGGGGCGCAGATACGCAGTATTTT
TRBJ2-5 TRBV5-4 TRBD2 . CASSLGVSGGAETQYF TGTGCCAGCAGCTTGGGGGTTAGCGGGGGGGCCGAGACCCAGTACTTC
TRBJ1-5 TRBV27 TRBD1 . CASSPQTGNQPQHF TGTGCCAGCAGTCCGCAGACAGGGAACCAGCCCCAGCATTTT
TRBJ2-7 TRBV11-1 TRBD2 large CASSPTSDSSYEQYF TGTGCCAGCAGCCCAACTAGCGACAGCTCCTACGAGCAGTACTTC
TRBJ2-1 TRBV7-2 TRBD1 . CASSLRKMTGGRSYNEQFF TGTGCCAGCAGCTTAAGGAAGATGACAGGGGGCAGGTCCTACAATGAGCAGTTCTTC
TRBJ1-3 TRBV7-9 TRBD1 . CASSKQGASGNTIYF TGTGCCAGCAGTAAACAGGGGGCCTCTGGAAACACCATATATTTT
TRBJ2-7 TRBV11-1 . . CASSFYSFLNPQDYEQYF TGTGCCAGCAGCTTCTATTCTTTCCTAAACCCTCAGGACTACGAGCAGTACTTC
TRBJ1-5 TRBV7-8 TRBD1 . CASSSTGENQPQHF TGTGCCAGCAGCTCTACAGGGGAGAATCAGCCCCAGCATTTT
TRBJ1-4 TRBV7-9 . . CASSWSSTNEKLFF TGTGCCAGCAGCTGGAGCTCAACTAATGAAAAACTGTTTTTT